This T cell receptor (beta chain) was identified in a study of shared clonotypes between healthy human individuals. Study results and caveats: Memory subsets had estimated richness that was generally smaller than that of naive subsets. Collection of samples was limited to blood; tissue repertoires likely differ.

Regarding this clone: Its antigen remains unknown.

V dropped 3 bases and J dropped 4 bases, with 19 bases sitting between them. CDR1 is SEHNR, CDR2 FQNEAQ, per germline (reference sequence). The CDR3 runs 16 residues. Only in-frame clones appear in the TCRdb table, and some are missing; sequencing was by immunoSEQ multiplex PCR. The sample includes millions of clones, around nine tenths of them seen just once. The sequencing input was naive CD4+ T cells sorted from blood. Described subset: CD45RA+ positively selected. The chain recombines TRBV7-9 with TRBJ2-7, with D unclear. The source is a man aged 18-30 years in good health. The CDR3 here is CASSFSLSPTLYEQYF. DNA for the CDR3: TGTGCCAGCAGCTTCTCCCTGTCACCCACCTTATACGAGCAGTACTTC.